This is a list of T cell receptor beta chains from one sample in a study of T-cell reconstitution after alpha-beta-depleted transplantation in children. TCRdb re-called the PCR reads through MiXCR, storing one row per CDR3 protein. The sample contains approximately 500,000 distinct CDR3 sequences, 27% of which appear only once. The sample consisted of PBMCs, taken before TCRalphabeta/CD19-depleted stem cell transplant. The receptors originated from a boy younger than two with Wiskott-Aldrich syndrome, due to receive a stem cell transplant. The CDR3 runs from the conserved cysteine through the conserved F or W. D genes are given only for firm matches. The size of a clone is reported for some rows only, either as once, few or many, or as a class for expanded clones.

v_call	j_call	clone_size	d_call	cdr3_aa	cdr3_nt
TRBV10-3	TRBJ2-3	-	TRBD2	CAISRTSTSTDTQYF	TGTGCCATCAGCCGGACTAGCACGAGCACAGATACGCAGTATTTT
TRBV7-3	TRBJ1-1	many	-	CASSLKANTEAFF	TGTGCCAGCAGCTTAAAGGCAAACACTGAAGCTTTCTTT
TRBV20-1	TRBJ2-7	few	-	CSASKKGYEQYF	TGCAGTGCTAGCAAGAAGGGCTACGAGCAGTACTTC
TRBV20-1	TRBJ2-7	few	-	CSARVRLSLSYEQYF	TGCAGTGCTAGAGTCCGATTATCGCTTTCCTACGAGCAGTACTTC
TRBV18	TRBJ2-3	-	TRBD2	CASSPLGTGGRDTQYF	TGTGCCAGCTCACCGCTCGGAACGGGAGGGCGAGATACGCAGTATTTT
TRBV12-5	TRBJ1-1	-	-	CASGLGDAYTEAFF	TGTGCTAGTGGCCTCGGGGACGCATACACTGAAGCTTTCTTT
TRBV5-1	TRBJ2-1	-	TRBD2	CASSLLTSGIHNEQFF	TGCGCCAGCAGCTTGTTGACTAGCGGGATCCACAATGAGCAGTTCTTC
TRBV6-1	TRBJ2-5	-	-	CASGWGIQETQYF	TGTGCCAGCGGCTGGGGGATCCAAGAGACCCAGTACTTC
TRBV6-5	TRBJ2-2	-	-	CASSYSGGSGELFF	TGTGCCAGCAGTTACTCGGGTGGGAGCGGGGAGCTGTTTTTT
TRBV5-1	TRBJ2-2	few	-	CASSPRQAYTGELFF	TGCGCCAGCAGCCCGAGACAGGCGTACACCGGGGAGCTGTTTTTT
TRBV7-9	TRBJ2-7	few	TRBD2	CASSPSSGRSSYEQYF	TGTGCCAGCAGCCCTTCTAGCGGGAGGAGCTCCTACGAGCAGTACTTC
TRBV29-1	TRBJ2-3	few	-	CSLLTNTDTQYF	TGCAGCCTTTTGACGAACACAGATACGCAGTATTTT
TRBV12-3/TRBV12-4	TRBJ2-2	few	-	CASLRGNTGELFF	TGTGCCAGCCTGCGGGGGAACACCGGGGAGCTGTTTTTT
TRBV4-1	TRBJ2-1	-	-	CASIQQDLFSYNEQFF	TGCGCCAGCATCCAACAAGACTTGTTTTCCTACAATGAGCAGTTCTTC
TRBV28	TRBJ2-3	-	TRBD2	CASSSTGTRSLDTQYF	TGTGCCAGCAGCTCCACCGGGACTAGGTCCTTGGATACGCAGTATTTT
TRBV9	TRBJ2-1	-	TRBD2	CASSVGRTSGYNEQFF	TGTGCCAGCAGCGTAGGAAGGACTAGCGGTTACAATGAGCAGTTCTTC
TRBV20-1	TRBJ2-5	-	TRBD2	CSARGVGRETQYF	TGCAGTGCTAGAGGGGTCGGGAGGGAGACCCAGTACTTC
TRBV5-1	TRBJ2-7	few	-	CASSPPDEQYF	TGCGCCAGCAGCCCCCCAGACGAGCAGTACTTC
TRBV4-1	TRBJ2-3	-	-	CASSPLGGDTQYF	TGCGCCAGCAGCCCCCTAGGGGGAGATACGCAGTATTTT
TRBV2	TRBJ2-7	-	-	CASSEARADYWGYEQYF	TGTGCCAGCAGTGAAGCGAGGGCCGACTATTGGGGTTACGAGCAGTACTTC
TRBV10-3	TRBJ2-7	few	-	CAISELSTYEQYF	TGTGCCATCAGTGAGCTCAGTACCTACGAGCAGTACTTC
TRBV27	TRBJ1-1	-	-	CASSLRGDSNTEAFF	TGTGCCAGCAGTTTAAGAGGGGACTCGAACACTGAAGCTTTCTTT
TRBV5-1	TRBJ2-2	-	TRBD1	CASSSNRGLLTGELFF	TGCGCCAGCAGCTCAAACAGGGGGCTTTTGACCGGGGAGCTGTTTTTT
TRBV5-1	TRBJ2-3	-	-	CASSLGPRVGTDTQYF	TGCGCCAGCAGCTTGGGGCCTAGGGTCGGCACAGATACGCAGTATTTT
TRBV5-1	TRBJ2-2	few	TRBD2	CASSGASGVNTGELFF	TGCGCCAGCAGCGGGGCTAGCGGAGTGAACACCGGGGAGCTGTTTTTT